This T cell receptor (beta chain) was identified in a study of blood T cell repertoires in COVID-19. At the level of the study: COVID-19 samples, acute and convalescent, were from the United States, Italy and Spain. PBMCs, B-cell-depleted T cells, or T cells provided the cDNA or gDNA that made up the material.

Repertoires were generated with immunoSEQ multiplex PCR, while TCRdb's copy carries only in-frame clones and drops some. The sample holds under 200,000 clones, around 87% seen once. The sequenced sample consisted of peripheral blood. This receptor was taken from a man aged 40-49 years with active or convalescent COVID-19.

Written as DNA, the CDR3 is TGTGCCAGCAGTGACGCGGCTCGGGGGGTGATGGCTGAAGCTTTCTTT. Protein: CASSDAARGVMAEAFF. The V and J genes are TRBV25-1 and TRBJ1-1; tentative D call: TRBD1 (5 bases). With 3 bases removed from V and 6 bases from J, the gap between germline ends came to 20 bases. The CDR3 is 16 amino acids. Looked up from germline, CDR1 is MGHDK and CDR2 is SYGVNS.